The source of this T cell receptor (beta chain) is a study of identical twins. Healthy Caucasians, and only they, were the donors. The CDR3 runs 13 residues. In germline, CDR1 is MNHEY, CDR2 SMNVEV (reference sequence). Germline trimming cut 8 bases from V and 0 bases from J; bases unmatched to any gene: 4. One entry per CDR3 protein, called by TCRdb with MiXCR from the 5' RACE reads. The data contain 450,000 or so distinct CDR3 sequences, less than 20% of them singletons. The chain employs TRBV27 and TRBJ2-7; 7 bases match TRBD1. Sequencing input: naive T cells sorted from blood. The receptor was derived from a man in his fifties in good health. The DNA of the CDR3 is TGTGCCAGCCGGACAGGTTTCTCCTACGAGCAGTACTTC. As protein: CASRTGFSYEQYF.